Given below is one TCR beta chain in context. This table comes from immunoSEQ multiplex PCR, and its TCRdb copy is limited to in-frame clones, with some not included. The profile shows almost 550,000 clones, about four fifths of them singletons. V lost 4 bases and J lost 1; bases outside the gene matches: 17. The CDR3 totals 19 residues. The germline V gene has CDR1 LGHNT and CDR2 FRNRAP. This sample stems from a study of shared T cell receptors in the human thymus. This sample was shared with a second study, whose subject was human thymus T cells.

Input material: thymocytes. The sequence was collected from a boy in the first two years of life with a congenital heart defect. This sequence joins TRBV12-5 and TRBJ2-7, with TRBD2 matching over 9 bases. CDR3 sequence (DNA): TGTGCTAGTGGTTCCCCCTCTTGGCGGGAGGGCCCCTCTTCCTACGAGCAGTACTTC. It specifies CASGSPSWREGPSSYEQYF.